This TCR beta chain was identified during a study of cytomegalovirus exposure and HLA in healthy donors (TCRdb year 2017). Context from the whole study: The roughly 670 repertoires of the first cohort and the approximately 110 validation repertoires were produced on the same platform, according to a later analysis. Besides the first cohort of roughly 660 subjects, a separate validation cohort made up of 120 or so different subjects was used. The study was designed to test whether signatures of past pathogen exposure could be identified by cataloging public T cell receptors. The study combined high-throughput TCR immunosequencing, statistical association of individual TCRs with disease status, and machine learning to predict cytomegalovirus infection status.

The protocol used for the library was the immunoSEQ multiplex PCR assay. Under the source paper's analysis protocol: A statistical classification framework was built to diagnose cytomegalovirus status from the catalog of TCR beta chain sequences. TCRdb holds this immuneACCESS table with in-frame rearrangements only. Some clones are missing; in checked studies, unresolved V genes explain under half, and the rest has no known cause. That table supplies the V and J calls and clone size; D and trimming were determined from the DNA. Across this sample there are 59,000 or so clones, with 85% to 90% seen only once. Roughly 15% of the sample belongs to the ten largest clones. On the study overall, not on this receptor specifically: The study gave a list of 150 to 200 TCR beta chains associated with cytomegalovirus. In vitro tests confirmed that a few of the cytomegalovirus-associated TCR beta chains recognize cytomegalovirus antigens. Most TCR sequences were observed very rarely across donors, whereas some public TCRs were present in many individuals. A later analysis had no HLA typing for the validation cohort, so co-occurrence there was scored across all 110 or so repertoires. Subsequent analysis determined that TCRs grouped into clusters in the first cohort also showed a tendency toward co-occurrence across the 120 or so validation repertoires, and 94% of cluster scores exceeded 0. The classifier was reported to diagnose cytomegalovirus status with high specificity and sensitivity in both the original and validation cohorts. The authors suggested that the approach could potentially be extended to other disease states and immunological phenotypes.

The donors belonged to the validation cohort of 90 to 150 subjects, which was separate from the approximately 700-subject first cohort. Worth noting for this clone: There is no known antigen for this receptor. No much larger clone exists at a distance of one base, and base qualities are not known.

The clonotype originates from a woman between 18 and 29 years old in good health and CMV-seronegative. The source material was PBMCs.

The CDR3 region: CASTPGGELFF. The DNA reads as follows: TGTGCCAGCACGCCGGGCGGGGAGCTGTTTTTT. The chain couples TRBV25-1 to TRBJ2-2, with no D gene named confidently. CDR3 length: 11 amino acids, cysteine to phenylalanine. CDR3 DNA is the only sequence kept; it has 33 bases, read in frame from the first base. Trimming takes 7 bases from V and 7 bases from J, and the germline ends sit 7 bases apart. In the germline V gene, CDR1 corresponds to MGHDK and CDR2 to SYGVNS.